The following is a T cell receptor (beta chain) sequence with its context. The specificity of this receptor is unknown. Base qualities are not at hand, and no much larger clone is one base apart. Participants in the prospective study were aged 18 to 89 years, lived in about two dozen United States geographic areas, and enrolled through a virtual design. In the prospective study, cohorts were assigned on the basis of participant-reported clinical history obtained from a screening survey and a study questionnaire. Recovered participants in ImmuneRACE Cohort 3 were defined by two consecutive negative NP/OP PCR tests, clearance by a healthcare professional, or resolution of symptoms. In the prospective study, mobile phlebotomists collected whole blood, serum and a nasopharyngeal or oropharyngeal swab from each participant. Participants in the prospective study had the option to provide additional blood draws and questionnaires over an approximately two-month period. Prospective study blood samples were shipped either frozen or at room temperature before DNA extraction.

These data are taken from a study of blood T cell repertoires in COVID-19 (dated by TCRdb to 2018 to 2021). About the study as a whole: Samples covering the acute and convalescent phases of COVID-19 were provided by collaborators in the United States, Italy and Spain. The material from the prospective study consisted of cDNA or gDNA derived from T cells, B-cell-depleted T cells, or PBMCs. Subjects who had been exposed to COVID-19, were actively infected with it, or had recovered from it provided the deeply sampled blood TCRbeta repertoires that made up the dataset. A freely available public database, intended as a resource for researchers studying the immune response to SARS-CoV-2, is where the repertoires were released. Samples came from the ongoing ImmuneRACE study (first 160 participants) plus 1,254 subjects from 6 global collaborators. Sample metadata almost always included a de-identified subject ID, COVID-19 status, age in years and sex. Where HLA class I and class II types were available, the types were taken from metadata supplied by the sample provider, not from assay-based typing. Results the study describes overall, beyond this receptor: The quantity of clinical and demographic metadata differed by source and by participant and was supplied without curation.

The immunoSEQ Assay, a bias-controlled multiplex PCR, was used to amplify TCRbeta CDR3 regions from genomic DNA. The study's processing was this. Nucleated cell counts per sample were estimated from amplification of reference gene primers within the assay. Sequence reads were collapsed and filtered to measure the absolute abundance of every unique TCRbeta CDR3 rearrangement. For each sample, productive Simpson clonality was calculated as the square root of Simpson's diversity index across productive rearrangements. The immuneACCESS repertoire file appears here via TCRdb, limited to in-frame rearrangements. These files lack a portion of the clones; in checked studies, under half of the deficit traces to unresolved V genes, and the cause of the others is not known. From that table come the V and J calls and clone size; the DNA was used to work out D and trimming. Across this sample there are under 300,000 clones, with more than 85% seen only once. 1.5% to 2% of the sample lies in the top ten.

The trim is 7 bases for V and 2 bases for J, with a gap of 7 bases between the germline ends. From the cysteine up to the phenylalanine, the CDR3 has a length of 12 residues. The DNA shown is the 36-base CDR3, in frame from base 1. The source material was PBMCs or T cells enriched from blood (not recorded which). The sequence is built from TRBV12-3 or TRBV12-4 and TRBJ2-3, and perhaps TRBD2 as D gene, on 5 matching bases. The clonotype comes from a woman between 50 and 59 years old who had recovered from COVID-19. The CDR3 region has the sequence CASTDYTDTQYF. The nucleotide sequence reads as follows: TGTGCCAGCACTGACTACACAGATACGCAGTATTTT.